The T cell receptor (beta chain) described here comes from a study of T cells after yellow fever vaccination. TCRdb re-called the 5' RACE reads with MiXCR, one entry per CDR3 protein. This table has a few hundred thousand distinct CDR3 sequences, about 19% appearing once. The sample here was PBMCs, taken 15 days after the yellow fever booster vaccination. The receptor was isolated from a man younger than 45 who received the YFV17D yellow fever vaccine.

CDR3: CASSWTSGSLAGEQYF. CDR3 in DNA: TGTGCCAGCAGTTGGACTAGCGGGAGTCTTGCGGGCGAGCAGTACTTC. The chain employs TRBV7-2 and TRBJ2-7, with TRBD2 matching 13 bases. CDR3 size: 16 residues. Germline V gene lookup returns CDR1 SGHTA and CDR2 FQGNSA. The V gene end was trimmed by 6 bases and the J gene end by 6 bases; junction bases not matched to a gene: 11.